The 9 T cell receptor beta chains reported below all come from one sample, sequenced in a study of cytomegalovirus exposure and HLA in healthy donors. Use of 60 Vbeta and 13 Jbeta primers characterized the PCR. Measured with immunoSEQ multiplex PCR; TCRdb has only the in-frame clones, and not every one. The top ten clones hold under 2.5% of a sample with over 150,000 clones, about 72% of them seen once. Sequencing input: PBMCs. These receptors all come from a man aged 50 or older in good health and CMV-seropositive.

This clone is a singleton in its sample. The chain combines TRBV6-5 with TRBJ2-7; D may be TRBD1 (6 bases). The V gene lost 5 bases and the J gene lost 2 bases, with 10 bases spanning the gap. The length of the CDR3 is 13 residues. Looked up from germline, CDR1 is MNHEY and CDR2 is SVGAGI. The CDR3 loop reads CASSPGDPYEQYF. CDR3 nucleotide sequence: TGTGCCAGCAGTCCAGGGGACCCCTACGAGCAGTACTTC.

The chain couples TRBV5-1 to TRBJ2-7; 7 nucleotides line up with TRBD2. The V and J ends lost 0 bases and 6 bases, in that order; junction bases with no gene match: 3. This CDR3 is built from 13 residues. The germline CDR1 and CDR2 sequences are SGHRS and YFSETQ. The CDR3 nucleotides are TGCGCCAGCAGCTTGGGGGGGGGTGGCGAGCAGTACTTC. It codes for CASSLGGGGEQYF.

This clone came up a few times. The CDR3 reads CASSESAVRGDEQYF. The CDR3 DNA reads as TGCGCCAGCAGTGAGTCGGCGGTTAGGGGTGACGAGCAGTACTTC. This sequence joins TRBV10-2 and TRBJ2-5, with D perhaps matching TRBD1 (5 bases). The J call is uncertain, as TRBJ2-7 better fits the DNA end. CDR1 is WSHSY, CDR2 SAAADI, per germline. The CDR3 runs to 15 residues.

The chain combines TRBV4-3 with TRBJ2-3, with D uncertain. CDR1 is LGHNA and CDR2 is YSLEER in the germline V gene. V gave up 2 bases and J gave up 6 bases, with 6 bases separating them. CDR3 length: 12 amino acids. CDR3 loop: CASSQIGDTQYF. In nucleotides, the CDR3 is TGCGCCAGCAGCCAAATCGGGGATACGCAGTATTTT.

The chain has TRBV15 and TRBJ1-3, with no clear D. Germline CDR1 reads LNHNV; CDR2 reads YYDKDF (reference sequence). The V end lost 0 bases, the J end lost 0 bases, and 12 bases lay between the germline ends. This CDR3 spans 17 amino acids. CDR3 sequence reads: CATSRDYQAASGNTIYF. CDR3 in DNA: TGTGCCACCAGCAGAGATTATCAGGCAGCCTCTGGAAACACCATATATTTT.

The gene calls are TRBV5-6 and TRBJ2-3; tentatively, D is TRBD2 (5 bases). Germline V gene data show CDR1 as SGHDT and CDR2 as YYEEEE. This CDR3 region has 17 residues. Trimming removed 4 bases from V and 0 bases from J, with 18 bases in between. The CDR3 reads CASSPLGGRISTDTQYF. The CDR3, as DNA: TGTGCCAGCAGCCCGCTCGGAGGACGCATAAGCACAGATACGCAGTATTTT.

The chain carries TRBV28 and TRBJ1-2; TRBD1 matches at 7 bases. The CDR3 length is 14 residues. Germline values: CDR1 MDHEN, CDR2 SYDVKM. Trimming at V came to 10 bases and at J to 4 bases, leaving 12 bases not matched to a gene. The CDR3 sequence is CATTSTGYGYGYTF. The CDR3 region has the DNA TGTGCCACTACATCGACAGGGTACGGCTATGGCTACACCTTC.

The chain recombines TRBV7-3 with TRBJ2-3; D is unresolved. Trimming pared 2 bases from V and 3 bases from J, leaving 24 bases between. Germline V CDR1 and CDR2: SGHTA, FQGTGA. This CDR3 has 19 amino acids. CDR3 amino acids: CASSLSPPGRLIRTDTQYF. The CDR3 DNA reads TGTGCCAGCAGCTTATCCCCCCCGGGTAGGCTGATAAGGACAGATACGCAGTATTTT.

The chain combines TRBV4-1 with TRBJ1-2; a weak D match, TRBD1 (5 bases). V was pared by 1 base and J by 6 bases, with 15 bases between. Looked up from germline, CDR1 is MGHRA and CDR2 is YSYEKL. This CDR3 is 15 amino acids long. The CDR3 bases are TGCGCCAGCAGCCAAGTACAGGTTGTCCTCGATGGCTACACCTTC. Protein: CASSQVQVVLDGYTF.